This T cell receptor beta chain is drawn from a study of blood T cell repertoires in COVID-19. Study in general: The samples span acute and convalescent COVID-19 from the United States, Italy and Spain. PBMCs, B-cell-depleted T cells, or T cells provided the cDNA or gDNA that made up the material.

V lost 4 bases and J lost 4; bases outside the gene matches: 3. The CDR3 contains 13 residues. While infection was still active, Seattle patients were enrolled and then followed longitudinally. How the authors handled the data: By means of reference gene primer amplification, nucleated cell counts were estimated. Produced via immunoSEQ multiplex PCR; TCRdb's table is partial and in-frame only. For V, J and clone size, that table is used; D and trimming come from the DNA. The data hold about 89,000 clones, with roughly 74% observed a single time. The chain carries TRBV12-3 or TRBV12-4 and TRBJ1-1, with 7 bases identical to TRBD1. Sequenced input: peripheral blood. The clonotype originates from a man aged 65-85 years with COVID-19, enrolled during active disease. CDR3 coding DNA: TGTGCCAGCAGTTCCCAGGGGGGCACTGAAGCTTTCTTT. Translation: CASSSQGGTEAFF.